A single sample is the source of the 27 T cell receptor beta chains below, sequenced in a study of T-cell reconstitution after alpha-beta-depleted transplantation in children. The authors prepared the TCRbeta library with unique molecular identifiers. TCRdb analysed the PCR reads with MiXCR anew, one entry per CDR3 protein. This table has more than 300,000 distinct CDR3 sequences, about 17% appearing once. The sequenced sample was PBMCs, mostly from graft donor cells, obtained 360 days after TCRalphabeta/CD19-depleted stem cell transplant. The receptors shown here come from a male patient between 2 and 15 years old who had a stem cell transplant for acute lymphoblastic leukemia, so the T cells may come from the graft donor.

V gene TRBV30 combines with J gene TRBJ1-1; 8 bases are a match to TRBD1. Germline CDR1 is GTSNPN and CDR2 is SVGIG (reference sequence). V was pared by 2 bases and J by 5 bases, with 4 bases of the junction left unmatched. This CDR3 has 13 amino acids. The CDR3 reads CAWSRQGRTEAFF. In DNA, the CDR3 is TGTGCCTGGAGTAGACAGGGGAGGACTGAAGCTTTCTTT.

V is TRBV27 and J is TRBJ2-7, with 8 bases aligning to TRBD2. Per germline, CDR1 MNHEY and CDR2 SMNVEV (reference sequence). V lost 4 bases, J lost 6 bases, and 11 bases stayed unmatched. This CDR3 has 15 residues. The CDR3 nucleotides read TGTGCCAGCAGTTCAACCGGGACTAGAGTCGGCGAGCAGTACTTC. Protein sequence: CASSSTGTRVGEQYF.

A few counts support this clonotype. The chain uses TRBV4-1 and TRBJ2-1; TRBD2 agrees at 14 bases. CDR3 length: 13 amino acids. Germline V gene sequence: CDR1 MGHRA, CDR2 YSYEKL. The junction had 4 bases not matched to a gene; V was cut back by 3 bases and J by 15 bases. The CDR3 DNA is TGCGCCAGCAGCCAGGGACTAGCGGGAGTAGTGTTCTTC. Translation gives CASSQGLAGVVFF.

The J gene is TRBJ1-4, the V gene TRBV7-2; no clear D gene. There are 15 residues in the CDR3. Germline V gene data show CDR1 as SGHTA and CDR2 as FQGNSA. The V end lost 2 bases, the J end lost 0 bases, and 7 bases lay between the germline ends. DNA for the CDR3: TGTGCCAGCAGCTTATATGGGACAACTAATGAAAAACTGTTTTTT. Encoded protein: CASSLYGTTNEKLFF.

This clonotype has a handful of counts. J is TRBJ1-1 and V is TRBV20-1; possible D gene TRBD1, 5 bases. Trimming took off 3 bases at V and 4 bases at J, with 9 bases between the two ends. Germline V gene data show CDR1 as DFQATT and CDR2 as SNEGSKA (reference sequence). The length of the CDR3 is 12 residues. CDR3 nucleotides: TGCAGTGCTAGGGCGGGGGTCACTGAAGCTTTCTTT. Residues: CSARAGVTEAFF.

This clonotype was counted at least ten times. The chain employs TRBV12-3 or TRBV12-4 and TRBJ2-2; the D is unclear. V was clipped by 2 bases and J by 3 bases, with 10 bases between them. The CDR3 is 15 residues long. CDR3 loop: CASSLTTAYTGELFF. CDR3 coding DNA: TGTGCCAGCAGTTTAACCACAGCCTACACCGGGGAGCTGTTTTTT.

This clonotype has a count of ten or more. V usage is TRBV5-1 and J usage is TRBJ2-3; D gene uncertain. This CDR3 is built from 14 residues. Germline V CDR1 and CDR2: SGHRS, YFSETQ. V was pared by 0 bases and J by 2 bases, with 7 bases between. Here the CDR3 DNA reads TGCGCCAGCAGCTTGGGAGGATACACAGATACGCAGTATTTT. Translating gives CASSLGGYTDTQYF.

In DNA form, the CDR3 reads TGTGCCAGCAGCCGACGGACAGGGGGCAATTCACCCCTCCACTTT. Its protein product is CASSRRTGGNSPLHF. The rearrangement links TRBV27 to TRBJ1-6; 11 bases agree with TRBD1. CDR1 and CDR2 (germline): MNHEY, SMNVEV (reference sequence). V lost 6 bases and J lost 7; bases outside the gene matches: 5. This CDR3 region has 15 residues.

The rearrangement joins TRBV5-1 to TRBJ1-2; TRBD1 is a possible D gene (5 bases). The CDR3 contains 15 residues. Germline V gives CDR1 SGHRS, CDR2 YFSETQ. V dropped 0 bases and J dropped 8 bases, with 17 bases sitting between them. CDR3 region: CASSLESRQSGGYTF. The CDR3 DNA reads as TGCGCCAGCAGCTTGGAAAGTCGACAGAGTGGAGGCTACACCTTC.

The V call is TRBV20-1, the J call TRBJ2-1, with 7 bases fitting TRBD2. CDR3 length: 15 amino acids. Trimming cost V 0 bases and J 3 bases; bases outside gene matches: 5. Germline CDR1 and CDR2: DFQATT and SNEGSKA (reference sequence). The CDR3 reads CSARDTRDYYNEQFF. DNA for the CDR3: TGCAGTGCTAGAGATACCCGGGACTACTACAATGAGCAGTTCTTC.

Ten or more counts support this clonotype. The gene calls are TRBV5-1 and TRBJ2-1; weak D call: TRBD1 (6 bases). The CDR3 length is 13 residues. Trimming pared 4 bases from V and 7 bases from J, leaving 12 bases between. Germline CDR1 and CDR2: SGHRS and YFSETQ. The CDR3 loop is CASSGYRANEQFF. The DNA for the CDR3 is TGCGCCAGCAGCGGATACAGGGCGAATGAGCAGTTCTTC.

This clonotype was detected a few times. This chain connects TRBV28 to TRBJ1-1; D uncertain. Germline CDR1 reads MDHEN; CDR2 reads SYDVKM. Deletions cut 3 bases from V and 2 bases from J, with 4 bases between. This CDR3 spans 12 amino acids. CDR3: CASSLYNTEAFF. In DNA, the CDR3 is TGTGCCAGCAGTTTGTACAACACTGAAGCTTTCTTT.

This clonotype was observed a handful of times. This chain uses TRBV4-1 with TRBJ2-3, with D possibly being TRBD2 (6 bases). The germline V and J ends were trimmed by 3 bases and 2 bases, with 12 bases remaining between them. Germline-derived CDR1 and CDR2 are MGHRA and YSYEKL. The CDR3 is 15 residues long. DNA for the CDR3: TGCGCCAGCAGCCAGTGGCGGGACCCCACAGATACGCAGTATTTT. Its translation: CASSQWRDPTDTQYF.

This clonotype was detected a few times. This chain connects TRBV27 to TRBJ2-1; 7 positions agree with TRBD2. V lost 5 bases, J lost 6 bases, and 7 bases stayed unmatched. The CDR3 extends over 14 amino acids. Germline-derived CDR1 and CDR2 are MNHEY and SMNVEV (reference sequence). The CDR3 bases are TGTGCCAGCAGTCGGGGGGAGCGGATCAATGAGCAGTTCTTC. Its translation is CASSRGERINEQFF.

This clonotype was detected a few times. CDR3 region: CASSPLEVAQETQYF. For the CDR3, the DNA is TGTGCCAGCAGCCCACTTGAGGTCGCCCAAGAGACCCAGTACTTC. The V gene is TRBV7-2, the J gene TRBJ2-5, with D uncertain. The CDR3 runs to 15 residues. Germline V gene sequence: CDR1 SGHTA, CDR2 FQGNSA. Trimming took off 5 bases at V and 1 base at J, with 14 bases between the two ends.

A few counts support this clonotype. The rearrangement uses TRBV7-8 and TRBJ2-1; 13 bases are shared with TRBD2. V lost 2 bases to trimming and J lost 9 bases; unmatched junction nucleotides: 7. Germline V gene lookup returns CDR1 SGHVS and CDR2 FQNEAQ. CDR3 length equals 16 residues. CDR3 region: CASSLRPGLAGIEQFF. In nucleotides, the CDR3 is TGTGCCAGCAGCTTAAGGCCGGGACTAGCGGGAATTGAGCAGTTCTTC.

This clonotype was observed a handful of times. J is TRBJ1-4 and V is TRBV7-2; 12 bases map to TRBD1. V dropped 3 bases and J dropped 10; count of bases not matched to a gene: 3. Germline V gives CDR1 SGHTA, CDR2 FQGNSA. This CDR3 spans 14 amino acids. The DNA of the CDR3 is TGTGCCAGCAGCTTGGGACAGGGGGCAGGAAAACTGTTTTTT. Translated, it gives CASSLGQGAGKLFF.

CDR3: CASSPAGDNEQFF. In DNA form, the CDR3 reads TGTGCCAGCAGCCCGGCGGGGGACAATGAGCAGTTCTTC. V is TRBV11-3 and J is TRBJ2-1, with 7 positions matching TRBD2. V was pared by 5 bases and J by 5 bases, with 3 bases of the junction left unmatched. This CDR3 region has 13 residues. Germline V gene data show CDR1 as SGHNT and CDR2 as YENEEA.

This clonotype has a handful of counts. The genes are TRBV4-3 and TRBJ2-3; 7 positions agree with TRBD2. Trimming cost V 0 bases and J 3 bases; bases outside gene matches: 12. Germline values: CDR1 LGHNA, CDR2 YSLEER. This CDR3 comprises 18 residues. The CDR3 sequence is CASSQDHPQRDGTDTQYF. The CDR3 region has the DNA TGCGCCAGCAGCCAAGATCATCCCCAGCGGGATGGAACAGATACGCAGTATTTT.

The chain links TRBV27 to TRBJ1-2; possible D gene TRBD1, 5 bases. This CDR3 spans 15 amino acids. The germline CDR1 and CDR2 sequences are MNHEY and SMNVEV (reference sequence). With 5 bases removed from V and 6 bases from J, the gap between germline ends came to 19 bases. CDR3 in amino acids: CASSPLASRDDGYTF. The CDR3 DNA follows: TGTGCCAGCAGTCCACTTGCCAGCAGGGACGATGGCTACACCTTC.

This chain joins TRBV30 and TRBJ2-1, with a tentative D call TRBD1 (6 bases). This CDR3 is 17 amino acids long. Germline V lookup: CDR1 GTSNPN, CDR2 SVGIG (reference sequence). V was clipped by 1 base and J by 0 bases, with 16 bases between them. CDR3 DNA sequence: TGTGCCTGGAGTGGAGGAGGTGGGGGCCGCTCCTACAATGAGCAGTTCTTC. Protein product: CAWSGGGGGRSYNEQFF.

This chain uses TRBV20-1 with TRBJ2-1; 7 nucleotides agree with TRBD2. The CDR3 spans 17 residues. The germline CDR1 and CDR2 sequences are DFQATT and SNEGSKA (reference sequence). The CDR3: CSSWGGGPGGIYNEQFF. For the CDR3, the DNA is TGCAGCTCCTGGGGGGGGGGTCCGGGAGGTATCTACAATGAGCAGTTCTTC.

This clonotype was counted many times. The rearrangement joins TRBV4-1 to TRBJ2-1; the D gene is possibly TRBD2 (6 bases). The germline CDR1 and CDR2 sequences are MGHRA and YSYEKL. This CDR3 is built from 15 residues. Trimming removed 7 bases at V and 4 bases at J, with 17 bases between. The CDR3 reads CASTSTLAQYNEQFF. The CDR3 DNA follows: TGCGCCAGCACCTCGACACTAGCCCAATACAATGAGCAGTTCTTC.

The rearrangement joins TRBV29-1 to TRBJ2-1; 8 bases align to TRBD1. The CDR3 is 14 amino acids. Germline-derived CDR1 and CDR2 are SQVTM and ANQGSEA. J was trimmed by 0 bases and V by 8 bases; bases with no gene match: 6. DNA of the CDR3: TGCAGCTCCGCCGGGACAGGCTCCTACAATGAGCAGTTCTTC. Its protein product is CSSAGTGSYNEQFF.

This clonotype was detected a few times. V gene TRBV29-1 combines with J gene TRBJ2-4; 11 bases line up with TRBD1. V lost 6 bases, J lost 6 bases, and 10 bases stayed unmatched. CDR3 size: 15 residues. Germline V gene data show CDR1 as SQVTM and CDR2 as ANQGSEA. The DNA for the CDR3 is TGCAGCGTCGCCTTAGGACAGGGGGCGGGAAACATTCAGTACTTC. It yields the protein CSVALGQGAGNIQYF. Drawing the rest from reference TRBV29-1 and TRBJ2-4, the complete variable domain is SAVISQKPSRDICQRGTSLTIQCQVDSQVTMMFWYRQQPGQSLTLIATANQGSEATYESGFVIDKFPISRPNLTFSTLTVSNMSPEDSSIYLCSVALGQGAGNIQYFGAGTRLSVL.

The chain is built from TRBV28 and TRBJ2-5; D unresolved. The V end lost 2 bases, the J end lost 7 bases, and 8 bases lay between the germline ends. CDR3 length: 12 residues. Germline V gene lookup returns CDR1 MDHEN and CDR2 SYDVKM. In nucleotides, the CDR3 is TGTGCCAGCAGTTTAGGGTGGCGGACCCAGTACTTC. Its translation is CASSLGWRTQYF.

This clonotype was recorded at least ten times. V is TRBV5-1 and J is TRBJ2-3, with 8 bases lining up with TRBD2. The germline V gene has CDR1 SGHRS and CDR2 YFSETQ. This CDR3 has 14 residues. J lost 4 bases, V lost 3 bases, and 4 bases had no gene match. Written as DNA, the CDR3 is TGCGCCAGCAGCTCGGGAGGGTCATCAGATACGCAGTATTTT. Amino acid sequence: CASSSGGSSDTQYF. Variable domain in full (rest from reference TRBV5-1 and TRBJ2-3): KAGVTQTPRYLIKTRGQQVTLSCSPISGHRSVSWYQQTPGQGLQFLFEYFSETQRNKGNFPGRFSGRQFSNSRSEMNVSTLELGDSALYLCASSSGGSSDTQYFGPGTRLTVL.